Listed here is a single T cell receptor (beta chain). Its antigen is undetermined. V was shortened by 5 bases and J by 1 base, with 8 bases between the two germline ends. CDR1 and CDR2 from the germline V gene are LNHDA and SQIVND (reference sequence). There are 13 residues in the CDR3. This entry is derived from a study of lymphopenia after photon versus proton radiotherapy. General study results and limits: Better survival with proton therapy was suggested as possible, not demonstrated. A bigger post-nadir fall in TCR diversity correlated inversely with survival time in deceased patients. Photon-treated patients lost naive T cells and TCR diversity; proton-treated stayed stable. After lymphocyte nadir, photon-treated repertoires showed oligoclonal expansion, especially CD8+ Temra.

Clones were sequenced by immunoSEQ multiplex PCR, and TCRdb holds only the in-frame ones, with some missing. The table includes about 70,000 clones, roughly 90% detected once. The chain joins TRBV19 to TRBJ1-1; TRBD1 might be the D (5 bases). The TCR sequence derives from a woman in her 40s with cholangiocarcinoma. The specimen comprised peripheral blood, sampled from a patient treated with photon-based radiotherapy. CDR3 in amino acids: CASSLTGNTEAFF. The CDR3 DNA follows: TGTGCCAGTAGTCTAACAGGGAACACTGAAGCTTTCTTT.